Below are 19 T cell receptor beta chains sequenced from a single sample in a study of radiation and T cells in renal cell carcinoma. Described time point: blood 2 weeks post-SBRT. Stated treatment: 15 Gy SBRT to primary tumor, nephrectomy 4 weeks later. Generated by immunoSEQ multiplex PCR, the TCRdb table keeps only in-frame clones and is missing some. The data show 120,000 or so clones, about four fifths seen once. Sample: blood, taken from a patient whose treatment included radiotherapy and nephrectomy. The receptors originated from a man aged 50 to 59 with renal cell carcinoma.

This clone turned up a few times. In nucleotides, the CDR3 is TGTGCCTGGAGTGGACAGGGACCCAATCAGCCCCAGCATTTT. Protein product: CAWSGQGPNQPQHF. V usage is TRBV30 and J usage is TRBJ1-5; TRBD1 matches at 7 bases. V was pared by 1 base and J by 3 bases, with 3 bases of the junction left unmatched. This CDR3 is 14 amino acids long. The germline CDR1 and CDR2 sequences are GTSNPN and SVGIG (reference sequence).

This clone was seen more than once but under ten times. The CDR3 coding sequence is TGTGCCAGCAGTAGATCAGGGGGGTACACCGGGGAGCTGTTTTTT. Translated, it gives CASSRSGGYTGELFF. This chain connects TRBV27 to TRBJ2-2; D may be TRBD1 (7 bases). Germline V gene data show CDR1 as MNHEY and CDR2 as SMNVEV (reference sequence). This CDR3 comprises 15 residues. V lost 5 bases, J lost 3 bases, and 13 bases lay in between.

The J gene is TRBJ1-5, the V gene TRBV10-3; D is possibly TRBD1 (5 bases). There are 15 residues in the CDR3. V lost 0 bases and J lost 4, with 10 bases in between. Germline lookup yields CDR1 ENHRY and CDR2 SYGVKD. CDR3 protein: CAISESGQDNQPQHF. DNA of the CDR3: TGTGCCATCAGTGAGTCGGGGCAGGATAATCAGCCCCAGCATTTT.

The rearrangement joins TRBV4-1 to TRBJ1-5; D remains unclear. The CDR3 runs 15 residues. Germline lookup yields CDR1 MGHRA and CDR2 YSYEKL. The ends were cut back, 0 bases at V and 0 bases at J, with 6 bases in the middle. DNA for the CDR3: TGCGCCAGCAGCCAAGAATCCAGTAGCAATCAGCCCCAGCATTTT. It codes for CASSQESSSNQPQHF.

A word on this clone: No DNA is shown, since the ends of the CDR3 on it are uncertain; the CDR3 is the one TCRdb lists. J is TRBJ2-7 and V is TRBV2; the DNA was not used to check the table's D call, TRBD1. In germline, CDR1 is SNHLY, CDR2 FYNNEI. The CDR3 spans 18 residues, counting both ends. CDR3: CASSEALRARGLFHEQYF.

This clone appeared a few times. The chain carries TRBV9 and TRBJ2-1; 8 nucleotides line up with TRBD2. The germline CDR1 and CDR2 sequences are SGDLS and YYNGEE. There are 15 residues in the CDR3. Trimming removed 3 bases from V and 2 bases from J; junction bases left unmatched: 4. This chain's CDR3 is CASSEAGGAYNEQFF. The CDR3 DNA is TGTGCCAGCAGCGAGGCGGGGGGCGCCTACAATGAGCAGTTCTTC.

The chain carries TRBV10-3 and TRBJ1-2, with a possible D match to TRBD1 (5 bases). The CDR3 consists of 13 residues. The V end lost 2 bases, the J end lost 3 bases, and 7 bases lay between the germline ends. CDR1 and CDR2 (germline): ENHRY, SYGVKD. In nucleotides, the CDR3 is TGTGCCATCAGTGAGGGGGCAGACTATGGCTACACCTTC. Its translation is CAISEGADYGYTF.

This clone came up once. The chain has TRBV28 and TRBJ2-7; D is ambiguous. CDR1 and CDR2 from the germline V gene are MDHEN and SYDVKM. The V and J ends lost 4 bases and 7 bases respectively, with 14 bases between them. The CDR3 is 13 residues long. The CDR3 DNA reads as TGTGCCAGCAGTTCTGGTGTCGTGTGGGAGCAGTACTTC. It is translated as CASSSGVVWEQYF.

The rearrangement joins TRBV7-3 to TRBJ2-7, with 7 bases fitting TRBD2. CDR3 length equals 13 residues. Unmatched junction bases numbered 2, after V lost 4 bases and J lost 2 bases. Germline lookup yields CDR1 SGHTA and CDR2 FQGTGA. CDR3 sequence (DNA): TGTGCCAGCAGCTCGGGGGGTCCCTACGAGCAGTACTTC. Encoded protein: CASSSGGPYEQYF.

This clone was observed a single time. The chain combines TRBV7-2 with TRBJ1-5; perhaps TRBD1 as D (5 bases). The CDR3 spans 16 residues. The V and J ends lost 5 bases and 0 bases respectively, with 14 bases between them. Germline-derived CDR1 and CDR2 are SGHTA and FQGNSA. The CDR3 bases are TGTGCCAGCAGCCCCCCGACAGCGATTAGCAATCAGCCCCAGCATTTT. This encodes CASSPPTAISNQPQHF.

The V call is TRBV7-2, the J call TRBJ2-3; no firm D call. Germline V gene lookup returns CDR1 SGHTA and CDR2 FQGNSA. CDR3 length: 12 amino acids. V lost 3 bases to trimming and J lost 4 bases, with 5 bases between them. The CDR3 region has the DNA TGTGCCAGCAGCTTCGTAGCAGATACGCAGTATTTT. Translation gives CASSFVADTQYF.

V gene TRBV10-1 combines with J gene TRBJ2-7, with a tentative D call TRBD2 (5 bases). The V end lost 6 bases, the J end lost 4 bases, and 13 bases lay between the germline ends. From germline, CDR1 is WNHNN and CDR2 SYGVQD (reference sequence). The CDR3 loop spans 13 amino acids. The CDR3 loop is CASSRAGEYEQYF. The CDR3 nucleotides are TGCGCCAGCAGCCGCGCCGGGGAGTACGAGCAGTACTTC.

The chain links TRBV6-1 to TRBJ2-3; D gene uncertain. Germline V gene data show CDR1 as MNHNS and CDR2 as SASEGT. The CDR3 is made up of 14 amino acids. With 0 bases removed from V and 2 bases from J, the gap between germline ends came to 6 bases. The CDR3 nucleotides read TGTGCCAGCAGTGAAGCCTACCTCACAGATACGCAGTATTTT. Amino acids: CASSEAYLTDTQYF.

The count of this clone is one. The rearrangement uses TRBV6-1 and TRBJ2-1; D gene uncertain. CDR1 is MNHNS and CDR2 is SASEGT in the germline V gene. The length of the CDR3 is 10 residues. In DNA form, the CDR3 reads TGTGCTGCCGGTTACAATGAGCAGTTCTTC. Its translation: CAAGYNEQFF.

The rearrangement links TRBV12-5 to TRBJ1-2; the match to TRBD1 covers 8 bases. Trimming took 4 bases from V and 4 from J; bases not matched to a gene: 11. The CDR3 loop spans 16 amino acids. The germline V gene has CDR1 LGHNT and CDR2 FRNRAP. CDR3 sequence: CASGSPGAGGLYGYTF. The CDR3 DNA reads as TGTGCTAGTGGTTCGCCGGGGGCAGGGGGCCTCTATGGCTACACCTTC. Full variable domain (remainder filled in from reference TRBV12-5 and TRBJ1-2): DARVTQTPRHKVTEMGQEVTMRCQPILGHNTVFWYRQTMMQGLELLAYFRNRAPLDDSGMPKDRFSAEMPDATLATLKIQPSEPRDSAVYFCASGSPGAGGLYGYTFGSGTRLTVV.

The J gene is TRBJ2-7, the V gene TRBV2; TRBD2 matches at 12 bases. Germline-derived CDR1 and CDR2 are SNHLY and FYNNEI. J lost 7 bases, V lost 4 bases, and 11 bases had no gene match. The CDR3 has 16 residues. The CDR3 reads CASSGLAGATYGEQYF. The CDR3 nucleotides are TGTGCCAGCAGTGGACTAGCGGGAGCCACCTACGGGGAGCAGTACTTC.

The chain couples TRBV27 to TRBJ2-7, with 14 bases fitting TRBD2. The CDR3 totals 17 residues. After removal of 5 bases from V and 2 bases from J, the junction contained 8 bases not matched to a gene. Germline assignment: CDR1 MNHEY and CDR2 SMNVEV (reference sequence). CDR3 in amino acids: CASSPIRLAGGAYEQYF. The CDR3 DNA is TGTGCCAGCAGTCCCATAAGACTAGCGGGAGGGGCCTACGAGCAGTACTTC.

The rearrangement joins TRBV5-1 to TRBJ2-1; TRBD2 matches 10 bases. Germline V CDR1 and CDR2: SGHRS, YFSETQ. With V trimmed by 0 bases and J by 6 bases, 3 bases remained unmatched. The CDR3 has 15 residues. The CDR3 bases are TGCGCCAGCAGCTTGGCTAGCGGGAGTCTCAATGAGCAGTTCTTC. It is translated as CASSLASGSLNEQFF.

The chain is built from TRBV18 and TRBJ2-3; no clear D gene. The germline V gene encodes CDR1 KGHSH and CDR2 LQKENI. V was cut by 0 bases and J by 4 bases, with 8 bases left in between. This CDR3 is 14 amino acids long. CDR3 DNA: TGTGCCAGCTCACCACCAGGGAACGCAGATACGCAGTATTTT. Its protein is CASSPPGNADTQYF.